The following is a T cell receptor (beta chain) sequence with its context. Its antigen remains unidentified. The sample originates from a study of shared clonotypes between healthy human individuals. Study results and caveats: Generation probability values for non-shared clonotypes were lower than those for clonotypes shared by all four donors.

The table came from immunoSEQ multiplex PCR; TCRdb's copy has only in-frame clones and leaves some out. Of around 2.5 million clones listed, approximately 94% are singletons. The CDR3 runs to 15 residues. Trimming stripped 6 bases from V and 6 bases from J, with 21 bases between. Germline lookup yields CDR1 SGHRS and CDR2 YFSETQ. CD45RA-negative memory and CD45RA+ naive subsets were split from the CD4+ cells. J is TRBJ1-1 and V is TRBV5-1, with D tentatively TRBD1 (5 bases). The source is a young man in good health. Some clones in this sample may be carry-over from other donors' samples. Sequences were obtained from naive CD4+ T cells from PBMCs. As for subset: CD45RA+ positively selected. CDR3 sequence: CASTEKGTSPPEAFF. The DNA of the CDR3 is TGCGCCAGCACCGAAAAAGGGACCAGCCCCCCTGAAGCTTTCTTT.